A selection of T cell receptor beta chains follows, all from one sample in a study of cytomegalovirus exposure and HLA in healthy donors. Profiled with immunoSEQ multiplex PCR; TCRdb holds only in-frame clones, not every one. Here the sample spans approximately 130,000 clones, more than 80% being singletons. The sample consisted of PBMCs. These receptors were obtained from a woman between 25 and 40 years old in good health and CMV-seropositive. CDR3s include the opening cysteine and the closing phenylalanine or tryptophan. Size is stated for part of the rows, as once, few or many counts, or as a class when the clone is expanded.

abundance	v_gene	j_gene	CDR3aa
-	TRBV30	TRBJ1-3	CAWSVLGNTIYF
-	TRBV4-1	TRBJ2-7	CASSQELAGGYEQYF
-	TRBV14	TRBJ2-5	CASSQDQARAQYF
-	TRBV1	TRBJ1-2	CTSSQVQDGYTF
-	TRBV11-3	TRBJ2-3	CASSLRTSGTSTDTQYF
-	TRBV5-6	TRBJ2-5	CASSLATGETQYF
-	TRBV14	TRBJ1-2	CASSQQGYGYTF
-	TRBV9	TRBJ2-3	CASSPRGGAPDTQYF
-	TRBV5-6	TRBJ2-1	CASSTRTSGPTGEQFF
-	TRBV11-2	TRBJ2-5	CASSRGGSFETQYF
-	TRBV6-1	TRBJ1-1	CASSEGGRGTEAFF
-	TRBV5-6	TRBJ2-7	CASSRQHSYEQYF
-	TRBV30	TRBJ1-1	CAWSAQRTEAFF
-	TRBV7-8	TRBJ2-1	CASSANYNEQFF
-	TRBV5-1	TRBJ2-7	CASSLAPQDEQYF
-	TRBV5-8	TRBJ1-2	CASSLGGNGYTF
-	TRBV5-4	TRBJ2-7	CASSLDSYREQYF
-	TRBV5-8	TRBJ2-1	CASSPDPYNEQFF
-	TRBV19	TRBJ2-5	CASSMGLQGKETQYF
-	TRBV5-1	TRBJ1-2	CASSLEGQGFSGYTF
-	TRBV5-4	TRBJ2-5	CASSLGGGQFQETQYF
-	TRBV27	TRBJ1-2	CASSLAYSNNYGYTF
-	TRBV5-6	TRBJ2-3	CASSLSTDTQYF
-	TRBV7-9	TRBJ1-5	CASRSGLNQPQHF
-	TRBV28	TRBJ2-1	CASSILAGGWNEQFF
-	TRBV11-3	TRBJ1-5	CASSLDNRKVGQPQHF
-	TRBV6-1	TRBJ1-6	CASSYVNSPLHF
-	TRBV29-1	TRBJ2-1	CSVPPGGGASTLPYNEQFF
-	TRBV19	TRBJ2-2	CASRTDSATGELFF
-	TRBV5-1	TRBJ1-4	CASSLAGSGNEKLFF
-	TRBV6-5	TRBJ1-1	CASSLGTLNTEAFF
-	TRBV2	TRBJ2-7	CASRGTGGPYYEQYF
-	TRBV5-1	TRBJ1-1	CASSLGGVKAFF
-	TRBV5-4	TRBJ2-1	CASSFRGDSYNEQFF
-	TRBV30	TRBJ1-2	CAWSRVANYGYTF
-	TRBV5-6	TRBJ2-1	CASSSQTSGEQFF
-	TRBV10-3	TRBJ2-1	CAISVTAYNEQFF
-	TRBV15	TRBJ1-5	CATSSGTGGGNQPQHF
once	TRBV5-5	TRBJ2-7	CASSPRTGLYEQYF
-	TRBV25-1	TRBJ1-2	CASSEAGGWGYTF
-	TRBV2	TRBJ1-6	CASSPPTREGSPLHF
-	TRBV7-6	TRBJ1-4	CASSLGRPLGSEKLFF